This TCR beta chain was profiled in a study of regulatory T cells in long-lasting Graves disease. The sample's time point: persistent/refractory GD, antithyroid drugs over 5 years with positive TRAb. The authors made the TCR library using RNA they extracted from PBMCs. Relying on iRepertoire HTBI primers and Arm-PCR of CDR3 regions, the team built TCR beta libraries. MiXCR, applied by TCRdb to the multiplex PCR reads, yields one record per CDR3 protein. The sample yields 400,000 to 500,000 distinct CDR3 sequences, under 25% seen once. V shed 3 bases and J 2 bases; nucleotides not matched to a gene: 10. CDR3 length: 18 residues. Germline loops: CDR1 MDHEN, CDR2 SYDVKM. This clonotype was observed many times.

The specimen was peripheral blood mononuclear cells (PBMCs), collected when the disease was refractory, from a patient treated with antithyroid drugs. This sequence joins TRBV28 and TRBJ2-6; 7 nucleotides match TRBD1. This clonotype originated in a female donor with Graves disease. In DNA form, the CDR3 reads TGTGCCAGCAGTTTCCCTACTACTACAGGGGCTGGGGCCAACGTCCTGACTTTC. It codes for CASSFPTTTGAGANVLTF.